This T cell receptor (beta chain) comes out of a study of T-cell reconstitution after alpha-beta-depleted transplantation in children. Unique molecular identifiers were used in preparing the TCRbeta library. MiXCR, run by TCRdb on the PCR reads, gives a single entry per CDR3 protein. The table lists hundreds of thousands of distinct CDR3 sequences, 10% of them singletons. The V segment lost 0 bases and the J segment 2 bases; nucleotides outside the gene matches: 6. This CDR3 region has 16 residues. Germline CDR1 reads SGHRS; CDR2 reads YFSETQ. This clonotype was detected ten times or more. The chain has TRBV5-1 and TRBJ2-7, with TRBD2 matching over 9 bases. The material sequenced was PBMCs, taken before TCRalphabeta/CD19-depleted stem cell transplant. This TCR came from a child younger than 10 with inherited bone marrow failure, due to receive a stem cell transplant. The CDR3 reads CASSLVLAGSAYEQYF. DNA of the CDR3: TGCGCCAGCAGCTTGGTACTAGCGGGTTCCGCCTACGAGCAGTACTTC. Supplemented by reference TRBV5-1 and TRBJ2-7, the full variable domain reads KAGVTQTPRYLIKTRGQQVTLSCSPISGHRSVSWYQQTPGQGLQFLFEYFSETQRNKGNFPGRFSGRQFSNSRSEMNVSTLELGDSALYLCASSLVLAGSAYEQYFGPGTRLTVT.